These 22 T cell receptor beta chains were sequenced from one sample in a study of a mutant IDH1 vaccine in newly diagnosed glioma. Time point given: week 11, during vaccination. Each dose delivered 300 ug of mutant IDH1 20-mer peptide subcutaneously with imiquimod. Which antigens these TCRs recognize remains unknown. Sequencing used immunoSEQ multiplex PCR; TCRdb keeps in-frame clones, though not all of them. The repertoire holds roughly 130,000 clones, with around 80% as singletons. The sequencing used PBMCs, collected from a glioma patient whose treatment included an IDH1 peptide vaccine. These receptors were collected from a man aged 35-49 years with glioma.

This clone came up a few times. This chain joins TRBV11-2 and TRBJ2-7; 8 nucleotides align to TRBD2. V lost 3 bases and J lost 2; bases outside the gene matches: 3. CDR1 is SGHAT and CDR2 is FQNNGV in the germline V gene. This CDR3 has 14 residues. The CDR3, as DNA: TGTGCCAGCAGCTTTACTAGCGGTACCTACGAGCAGTACTTC. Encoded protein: CASSFTSGTYEQYF.

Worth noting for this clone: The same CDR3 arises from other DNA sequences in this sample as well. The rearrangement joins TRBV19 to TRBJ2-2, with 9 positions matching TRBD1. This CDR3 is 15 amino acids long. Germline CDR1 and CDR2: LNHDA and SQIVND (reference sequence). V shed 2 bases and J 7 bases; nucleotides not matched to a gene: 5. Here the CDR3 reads CASSISQGAVGELFF. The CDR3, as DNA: TGTGCCAGTAGTATATCACAGGGGGCTGTCGGGGAGCTGTTTTTT.

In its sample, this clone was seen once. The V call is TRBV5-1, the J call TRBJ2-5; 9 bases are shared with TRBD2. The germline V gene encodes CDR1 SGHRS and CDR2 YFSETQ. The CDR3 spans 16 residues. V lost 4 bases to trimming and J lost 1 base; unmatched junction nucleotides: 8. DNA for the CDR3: TGCGCCAGCAGCGGAGGGCAGCGGGGGGCCCAAGAGACCCAGTACTTC. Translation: CASSGGQRGAQETQYF.

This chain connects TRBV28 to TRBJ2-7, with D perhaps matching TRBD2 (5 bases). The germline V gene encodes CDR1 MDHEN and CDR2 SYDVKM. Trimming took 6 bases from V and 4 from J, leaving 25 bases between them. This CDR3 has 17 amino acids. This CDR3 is CASRAPGTTFLGYEQYF. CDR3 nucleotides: TGTGCCAGCAGGGCTCCGGGAACTACCTTTTTAGGATACGAGCAGTACTTC. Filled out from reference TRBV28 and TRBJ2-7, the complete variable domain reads DVKVTQSSRYLVKRTGEKVFLECVQDMDHENMFWYRQDPGLGLRLIYFSYDVKMKEKGDIPEGYSVSREKKERFSLILESASTNQTSMYLCASRAPGTTFLGYEQYFGPGTRLTVT.

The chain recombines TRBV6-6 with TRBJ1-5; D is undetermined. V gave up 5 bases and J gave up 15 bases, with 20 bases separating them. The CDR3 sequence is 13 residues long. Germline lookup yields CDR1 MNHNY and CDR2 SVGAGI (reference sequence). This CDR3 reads CASSQTPEVVPHF. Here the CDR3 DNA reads TGTGCCAGCAGTCAAACACCCGAAGTCGTTCCGCATTTT.

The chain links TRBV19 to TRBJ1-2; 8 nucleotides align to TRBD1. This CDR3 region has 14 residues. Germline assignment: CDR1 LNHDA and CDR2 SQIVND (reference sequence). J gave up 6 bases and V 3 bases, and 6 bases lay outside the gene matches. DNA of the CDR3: TGTGCCAGTAGTATCCAGGGGGCGACGGATGGCTACACCTTC. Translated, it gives CASSIQGATDGYTF.

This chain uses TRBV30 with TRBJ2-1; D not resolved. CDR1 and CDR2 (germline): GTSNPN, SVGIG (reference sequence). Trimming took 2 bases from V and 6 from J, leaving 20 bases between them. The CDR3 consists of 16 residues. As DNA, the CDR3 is TGTGCCTGGAGTCGGTCGGCAGGCACTTGGGGCAATGAGCAGTTCTTC. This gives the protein CAWSRSAGTWGNEQFF.

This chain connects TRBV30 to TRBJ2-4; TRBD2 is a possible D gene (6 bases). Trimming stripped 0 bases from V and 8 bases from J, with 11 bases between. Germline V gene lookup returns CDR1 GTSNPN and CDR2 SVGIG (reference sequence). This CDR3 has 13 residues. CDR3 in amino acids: CAWSVYGGDIQYF. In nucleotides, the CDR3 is TGTGCCTGGAGTGTATACGGCGGGGACATTCAGTACTTC. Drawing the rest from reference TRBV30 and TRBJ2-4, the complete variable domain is SQTIHQWPATLVQPVGSPLSLECTVEGTSNPNLYWYRQAAGRGLQLLFYSVGIGQISSEVPQNLSASRPQDRQFILSSKKLLLSDSGFYLCAWSVYGGDIQYFGAGTRLSVL.

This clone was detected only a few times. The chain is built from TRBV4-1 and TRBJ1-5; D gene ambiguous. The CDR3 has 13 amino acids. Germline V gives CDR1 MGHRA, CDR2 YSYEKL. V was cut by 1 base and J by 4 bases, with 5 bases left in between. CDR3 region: CASSQVQNQPQHF. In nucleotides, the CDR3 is TGCGCCAGCAGCCAAGTTCAGAATCAGCCCCAGCATTTT.

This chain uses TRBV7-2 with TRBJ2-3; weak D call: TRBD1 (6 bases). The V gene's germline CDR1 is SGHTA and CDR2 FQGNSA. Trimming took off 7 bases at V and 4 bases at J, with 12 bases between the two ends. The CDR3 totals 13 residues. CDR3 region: CASTASGADTQYF. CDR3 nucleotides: TGTGCCAGCACCGCCTCAGGGGCAGATACGCAGTATTTT.

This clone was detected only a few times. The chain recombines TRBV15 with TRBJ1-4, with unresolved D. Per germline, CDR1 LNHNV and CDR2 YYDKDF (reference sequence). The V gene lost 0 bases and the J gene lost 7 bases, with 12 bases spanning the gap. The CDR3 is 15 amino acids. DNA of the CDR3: TGTGCCACCAGCAGAGATAATCACCGGATTGAAAAACTGTTTTTT. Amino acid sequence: CATSRDNHRIEKLFF.

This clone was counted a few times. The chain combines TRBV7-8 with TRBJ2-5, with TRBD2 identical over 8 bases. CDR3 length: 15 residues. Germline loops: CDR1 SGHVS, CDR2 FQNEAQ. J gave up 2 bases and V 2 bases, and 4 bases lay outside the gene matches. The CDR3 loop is CASSLWREVQETQYF. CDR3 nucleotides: TGTGCCAGCAGCTTATGGCGGGAGGTTCAAGAGACCCAGTACTTC.

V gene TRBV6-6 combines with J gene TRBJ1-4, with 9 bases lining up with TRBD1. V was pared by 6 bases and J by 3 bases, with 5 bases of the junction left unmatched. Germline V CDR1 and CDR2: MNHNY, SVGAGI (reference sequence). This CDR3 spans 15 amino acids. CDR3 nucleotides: TGTGCCAGCAGAGCCGGGACAGGGTCTAATGAAAAACTGTTTTTT. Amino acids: CASRAGTGSNEKLFF.

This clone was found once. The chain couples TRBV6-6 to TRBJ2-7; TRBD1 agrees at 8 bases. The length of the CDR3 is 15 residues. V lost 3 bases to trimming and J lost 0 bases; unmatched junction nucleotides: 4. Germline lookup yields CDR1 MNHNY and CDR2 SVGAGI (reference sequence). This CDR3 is CASSYGGQDSYEQYF. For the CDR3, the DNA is TGTGCCAGCAGTTATGGGGGACAGGACTCCTACGAGCAGTACTTC.

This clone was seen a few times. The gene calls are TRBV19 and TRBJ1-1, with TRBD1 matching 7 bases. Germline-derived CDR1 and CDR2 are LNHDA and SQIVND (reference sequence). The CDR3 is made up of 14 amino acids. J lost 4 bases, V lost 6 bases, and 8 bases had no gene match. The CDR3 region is CASSKTGLSTEAFF. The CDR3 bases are TGTGCCAGTAGCAAGACAGGGTTGAGCACTGAAGCTTTCTTT.

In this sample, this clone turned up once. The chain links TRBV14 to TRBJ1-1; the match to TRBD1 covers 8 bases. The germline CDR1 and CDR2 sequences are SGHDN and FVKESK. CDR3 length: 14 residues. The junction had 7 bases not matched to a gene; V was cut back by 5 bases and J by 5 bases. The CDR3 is CASSGPGGITEAFF. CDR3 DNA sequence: TGTGCCAGCAGCGGGCCAGGGGGCATAACTGAAGCTTTCTTT.

The CDR3 loop is CASSSDQYSNQPQHF. As DNA, the CDR3 is TGTGCCAGCAGTTCAGATCAGTATAGCAATCAGCCCCAGCATTTT. The genes are TRBV6-5 and TRBJ1-5, with D unclear. CDR1 MNHEY and CDR2 SVGAGI come from the germline V gene. V lost 4 bases to trimming and J lost 0 bases, with 10 bases between them. The CDR3 covers 15 residues.

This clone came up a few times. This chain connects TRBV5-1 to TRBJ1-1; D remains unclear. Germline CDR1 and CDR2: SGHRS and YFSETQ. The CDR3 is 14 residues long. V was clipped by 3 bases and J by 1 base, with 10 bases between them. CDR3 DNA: TGCGCCAGCAGCTCCCAACCTCAGAACACTGAAGCTTTCTTT. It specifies CASSSQPQNTEAFF.

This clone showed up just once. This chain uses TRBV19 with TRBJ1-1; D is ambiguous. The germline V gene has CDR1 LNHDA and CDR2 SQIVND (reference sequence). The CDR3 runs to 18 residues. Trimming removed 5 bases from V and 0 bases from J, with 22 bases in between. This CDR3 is CASSRLLPGRIMNTEAFF. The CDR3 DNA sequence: TGTGCCAGTAGTCGTCTTCTACCGGGCCGCATAATGAACACTGAAGCTTTCTTT.

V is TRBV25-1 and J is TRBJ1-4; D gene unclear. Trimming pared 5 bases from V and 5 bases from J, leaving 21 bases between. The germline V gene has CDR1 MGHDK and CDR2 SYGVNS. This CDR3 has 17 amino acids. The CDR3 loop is CASSRAEIPTSNEKLFF. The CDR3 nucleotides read TGTGCCAGCAGTCGGGCAGAAATACCAACATCAAATGAAAAACTGTTTTTT.

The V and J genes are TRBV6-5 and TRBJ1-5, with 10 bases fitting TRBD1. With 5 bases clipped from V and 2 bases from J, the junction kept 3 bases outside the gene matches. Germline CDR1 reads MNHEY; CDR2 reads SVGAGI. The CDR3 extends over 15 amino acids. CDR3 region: CASSPGTGGNQPQHF. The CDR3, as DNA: TGTGCCAGCAGTCCGGGGACAGGGGGCAATCAGCCCCAGCATTTT.

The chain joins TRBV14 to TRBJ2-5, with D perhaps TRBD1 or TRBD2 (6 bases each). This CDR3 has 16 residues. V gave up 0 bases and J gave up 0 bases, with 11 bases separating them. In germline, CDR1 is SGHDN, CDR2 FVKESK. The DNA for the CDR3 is TGTGCCAGCAGCCAAGAGAGGAGGGGGTACCAAGAGACCCAGTACTTC. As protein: CASSQERRGYQETQYF.